What follows describes a single T cell receptor beta chain. In the study's own analysis: It was from reference gene primer amplification that nucleated cell counts were estimated. Repertoires were generated with immunoSEQ multiplex PCR, while TCRdb's copy carries only in-frame clones and drops some. Clonal size and the V and J genes are those of that table, whereas D and trimming came from the DNA. The table shows roughly 190,000 clones, with about 86% occurring only once. Grouping used clinical history reported by participants in a survey and questionnaire. This record belongs to a study of blood T cell repertoires in COVID-19. As for the study in general: Acute-phase and convalescent COVID-19 samples originated in the United States, Italy and Spain. T cells, B-cell-depleted T cells, or PBMCs provided the cDNA or gDNA that served as material.

This CDR3 contains 14 residues. The germline gives CDR1 PRHDT, CDR2 FYEKMQ (reference sequence). The trim removed 5 bases at V and 7 bases at J, leaving 4 bases unmatched. The sequenced sample was PBMCs or T cells enriched from blood (not recorded which). The sequence was collected from a woman in her thirties or forties in a cohort exposed to, infected with or recovered from COVID-19 (not recorded which). J is TRBJ1-6 and V is TRBV13, with 8 positions matching TRBD1. The CDR3 reads CASSPGQVNSPLHF. The CDR3, as DNA: TGTGCCAGCAGCCCGGGACAGGTGAATTCACCCCTCCACTTT.